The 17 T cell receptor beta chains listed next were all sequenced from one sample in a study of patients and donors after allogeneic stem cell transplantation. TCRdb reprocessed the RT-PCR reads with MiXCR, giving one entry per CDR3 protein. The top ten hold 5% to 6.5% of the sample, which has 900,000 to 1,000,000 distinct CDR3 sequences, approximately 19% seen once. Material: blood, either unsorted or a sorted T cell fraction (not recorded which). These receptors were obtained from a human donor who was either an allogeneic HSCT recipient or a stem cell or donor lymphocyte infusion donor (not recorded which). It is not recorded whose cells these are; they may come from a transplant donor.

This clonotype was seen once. CDR3 amino acids: CSARGATQETQYF. The CDR3 DNA follows: TGCAGTGCTAGAGGAGCCACCCAAGAGACCCAGTACTTC. The chain recombines TRBV20-1 with TRBJ2-5; D gene uncertain. From germline, CDR1 is DFQATT and CDR2 SNEGSKA (reference sequence). The CDR3 extends over 13 amino acids. V lost 1 base, J lost 1 base, and 7 bases lay in between.

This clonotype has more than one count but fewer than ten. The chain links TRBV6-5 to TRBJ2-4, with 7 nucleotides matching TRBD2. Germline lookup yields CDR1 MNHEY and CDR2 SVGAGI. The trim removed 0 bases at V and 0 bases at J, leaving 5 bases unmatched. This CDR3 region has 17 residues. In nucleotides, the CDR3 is TGTGCCAGCAGTTACTCAGCGGGAATGTTAGCCAAAAACATTCAGTACTTC. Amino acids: CASSYSAGMLAKNIQYF.

The CDR3 sequence is CASSRTQDEQYF. CDR3 DNA: TGTGCCAGCAGTCGGACCCAAGACGAGCAGTACTTC. J is TRBJ2-7 and V is TRBV27; the D is unclear. This CDR3 contains 12 residues. The V gene lost 5 bases and the J gene lost 5 bases, with 10 bases spanning the gap. Germline CDR1 MNHEY, CDR2 SMNVEV (reference sequence).

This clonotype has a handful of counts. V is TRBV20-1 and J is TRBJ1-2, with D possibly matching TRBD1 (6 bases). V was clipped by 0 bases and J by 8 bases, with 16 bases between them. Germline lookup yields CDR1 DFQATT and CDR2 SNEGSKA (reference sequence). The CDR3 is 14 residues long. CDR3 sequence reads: CSARDQGGARGYTF. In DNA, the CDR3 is TGCAGTGCTAGAGATCAAGGGGGGGCGCGAGGCTACACCTTC.

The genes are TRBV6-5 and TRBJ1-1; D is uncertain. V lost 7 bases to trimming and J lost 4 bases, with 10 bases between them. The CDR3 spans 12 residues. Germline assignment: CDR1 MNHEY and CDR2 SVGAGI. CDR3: CASISKGTEAFF. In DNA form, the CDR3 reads TGTGCCAGCATTTCCAAAGGCACTGAAGCTTTCTTT.

CDR3 residues: CASSYSQAANTGELFF. CDR3 nucleotides: TGTGCCAGCAGTTACTCCCAGGCCGCGAACACCGGGGAGCTGTTTTTT. The gene calls are TRBV6-5 and TRBJ2-2; D not resolved. The germline V gene has CDR1 MNHEY and CDR2 SVGAGI. V lost 0 bases and J 0 bases, leaving 8 bases between the germline ends. The CDR3 extends over 16 amino acids.

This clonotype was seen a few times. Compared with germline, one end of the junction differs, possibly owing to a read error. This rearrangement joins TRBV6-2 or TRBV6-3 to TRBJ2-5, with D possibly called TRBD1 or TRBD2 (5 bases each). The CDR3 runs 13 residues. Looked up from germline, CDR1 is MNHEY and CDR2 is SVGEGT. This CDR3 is CASSYNGPPGTHF. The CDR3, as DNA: TGTGCCAGCAGTTACAATGGTCCTCCGGGGACGCACTTC.

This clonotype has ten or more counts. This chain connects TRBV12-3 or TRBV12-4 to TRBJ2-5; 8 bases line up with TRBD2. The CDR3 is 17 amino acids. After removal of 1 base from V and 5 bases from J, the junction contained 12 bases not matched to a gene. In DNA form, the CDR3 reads TGTGCCAGCAGTTTAGGAGTAGCGGGATACCTGGGGGAGACCCAGTACTTC. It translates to CASSLGVAGYLGETQYF.

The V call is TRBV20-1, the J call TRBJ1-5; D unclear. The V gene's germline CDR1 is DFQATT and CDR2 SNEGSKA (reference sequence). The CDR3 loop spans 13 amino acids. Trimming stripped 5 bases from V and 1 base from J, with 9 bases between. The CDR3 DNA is TGCAGTGCTCAAGTAGGGAGCAATCAGCCCCAGCATTTT. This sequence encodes CSAQVGSNQPQHF.

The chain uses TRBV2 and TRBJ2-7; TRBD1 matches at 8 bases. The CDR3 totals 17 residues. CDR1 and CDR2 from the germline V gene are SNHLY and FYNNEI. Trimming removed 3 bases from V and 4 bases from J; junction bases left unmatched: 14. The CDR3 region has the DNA TGTGCCAGCAGTGACCTCCAAGGACAGGGTCCTGTGTACGAGCAGTACTTC. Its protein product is CASSDLQGQGPVYEQYF.

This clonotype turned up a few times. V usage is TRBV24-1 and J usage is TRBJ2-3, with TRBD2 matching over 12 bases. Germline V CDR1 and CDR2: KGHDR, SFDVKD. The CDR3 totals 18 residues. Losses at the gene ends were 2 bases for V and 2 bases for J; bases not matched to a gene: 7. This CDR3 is CATSDSSGRGTYTDTQYF. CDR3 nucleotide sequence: TGTGCCACCAGTGATTCTAGCGGGAGGGGGACGTACACAGATACGCAGTATTTT.

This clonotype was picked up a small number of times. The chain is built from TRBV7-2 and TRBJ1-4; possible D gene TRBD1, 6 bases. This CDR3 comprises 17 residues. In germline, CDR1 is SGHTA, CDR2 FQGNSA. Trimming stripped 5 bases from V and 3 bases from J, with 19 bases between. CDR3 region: CASSKRRGGAANEKLFF. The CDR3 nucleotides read TGTGCCAGCAGCAAACGTAGGGGGGGTGCGGCTAATGAAAAACTGTTTTTT.

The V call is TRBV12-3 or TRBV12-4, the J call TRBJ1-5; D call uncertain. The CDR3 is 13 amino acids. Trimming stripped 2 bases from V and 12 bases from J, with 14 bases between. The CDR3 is CASSLIPLSVQHF. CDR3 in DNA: TGTGCCAGCAGTTTAATTCCGCTCTCGGTCCAGCATTTT.

CDR3 bases: TGTGCCAGCAGCCTACACAGGAGAAACACTGAAGCTTTCTTT. This sequence encodes CASSLHRRNTEAFF. This chain uses TRBV3-1 with TRBJ1-1, with D possibly matching TRBD1 (5 bases). Germline V gene data show CDR1 as LGHDT and CDR2 as YNNKEL (reference sequence). Trimming took 4 bases from V and 2 from J, leaving 11 bases between them. This CDR3 is built from 14 residues.

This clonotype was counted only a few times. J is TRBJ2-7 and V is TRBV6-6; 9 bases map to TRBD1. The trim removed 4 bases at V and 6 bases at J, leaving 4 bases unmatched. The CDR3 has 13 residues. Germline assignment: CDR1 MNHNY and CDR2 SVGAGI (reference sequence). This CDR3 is CASSSGTGSEQYF. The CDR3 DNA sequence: TGTGCCAGCAGTTCCGGGACAGGGTCCGAGCAGTACTTC.

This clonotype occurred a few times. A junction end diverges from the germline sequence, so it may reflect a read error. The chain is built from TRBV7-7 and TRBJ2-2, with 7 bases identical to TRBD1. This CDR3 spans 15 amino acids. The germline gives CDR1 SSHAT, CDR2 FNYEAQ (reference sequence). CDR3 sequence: CASSLVVTGTGELFF. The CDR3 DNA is TGTGCTAGCAGCTTGGTCGTGACAGGGACCGGGGAGCTGTTTTTT.

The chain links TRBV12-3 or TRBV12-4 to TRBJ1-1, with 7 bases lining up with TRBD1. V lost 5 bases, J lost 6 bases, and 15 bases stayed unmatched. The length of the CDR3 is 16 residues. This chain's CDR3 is CASSLDRSPAGAEAFF. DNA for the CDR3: TGTGCCAGCAGTCTGGACAGGTCCCCCGCAGGCGCTGAAGCTTTCTTT.